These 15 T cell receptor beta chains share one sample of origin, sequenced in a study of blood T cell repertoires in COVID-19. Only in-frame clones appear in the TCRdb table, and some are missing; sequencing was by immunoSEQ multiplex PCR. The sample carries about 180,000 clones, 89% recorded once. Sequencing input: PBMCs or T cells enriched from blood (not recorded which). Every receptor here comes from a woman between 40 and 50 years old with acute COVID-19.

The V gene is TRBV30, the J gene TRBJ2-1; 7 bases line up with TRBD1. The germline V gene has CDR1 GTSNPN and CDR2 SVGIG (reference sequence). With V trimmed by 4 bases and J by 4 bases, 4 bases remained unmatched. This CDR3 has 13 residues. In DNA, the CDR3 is TGTGCCTGGACGGGACAGTCTTACAATGAGCAGTTCTTC. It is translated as CAWTGQSYNEQFF.

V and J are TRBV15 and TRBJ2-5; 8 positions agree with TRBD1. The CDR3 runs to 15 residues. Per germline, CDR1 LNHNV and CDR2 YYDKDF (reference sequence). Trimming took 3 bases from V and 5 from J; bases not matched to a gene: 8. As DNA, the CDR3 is TGTGCCACCAGCAGCCAGGACAGGGTGGTTGAGACCCAGTACTTC. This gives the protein CATSSQDRVVETQYF.

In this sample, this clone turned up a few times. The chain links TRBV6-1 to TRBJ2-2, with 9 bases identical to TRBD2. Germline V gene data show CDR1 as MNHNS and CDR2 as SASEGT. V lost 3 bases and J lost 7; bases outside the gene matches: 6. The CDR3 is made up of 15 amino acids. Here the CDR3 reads CASSDGVAGVGELFF. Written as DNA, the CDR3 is TGTGCCAGCAGTGACGGGGTAGCGGGAGTCGGGGAGCTGTTTTTT.

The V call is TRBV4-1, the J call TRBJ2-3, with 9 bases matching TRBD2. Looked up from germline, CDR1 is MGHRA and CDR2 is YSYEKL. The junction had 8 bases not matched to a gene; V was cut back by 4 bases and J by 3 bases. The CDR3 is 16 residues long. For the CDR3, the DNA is TGCGCCAGCAGCCTAAGGTCAGCGGGGGGTACAGATACGCAGTATTTT. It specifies CASSLRSAGGTDTQYF.

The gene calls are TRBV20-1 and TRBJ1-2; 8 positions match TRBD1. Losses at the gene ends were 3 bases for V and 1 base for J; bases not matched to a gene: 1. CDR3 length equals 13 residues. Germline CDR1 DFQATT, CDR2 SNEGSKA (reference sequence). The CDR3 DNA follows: TGCAGTGCTAGTGACAGGGGTAACTATGGCTACACCTTC. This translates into CSASDRGNYGYTF.

The CDR3 reads CASSPPAGQETQYF. The CDR3 DNA is TGTGCCAGCTCACCACCGGCGGGACAAGAGACCCAGTACTTC. This rearrangement joins TRBV18 to TRBJ2-5, with a weak D call TRBD2 (6 bases). The CDR3 sequence is 14 residues long. Trimming shortened V by 0 bases and J by 2 bases, and 7 bases separated the two germline ends. Per the germline V gene, CDR1 is KGHSH and CDR2 is LQKENI. Full variable domain (missing parts from reference TRBV18 and TRBJ2-5): NAGVMQNPRHLVRRRGQEARLRCSPMKGHSHVYWYRQLPEEGLKFMVYLQKENIIDESGMPKERFSAEFPKEGPSILRIQQVVRGDSAAYFCASSPPAGQETQYFGPGTRLLVL.

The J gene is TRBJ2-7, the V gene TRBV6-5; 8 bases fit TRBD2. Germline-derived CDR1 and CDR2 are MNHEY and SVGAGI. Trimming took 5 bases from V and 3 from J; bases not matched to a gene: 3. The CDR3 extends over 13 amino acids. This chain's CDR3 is CASSREGLYEQYF. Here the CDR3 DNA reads TGTGCCAGCAGTCGGGAGGGCCTCTACGAGCAGTACTTC.

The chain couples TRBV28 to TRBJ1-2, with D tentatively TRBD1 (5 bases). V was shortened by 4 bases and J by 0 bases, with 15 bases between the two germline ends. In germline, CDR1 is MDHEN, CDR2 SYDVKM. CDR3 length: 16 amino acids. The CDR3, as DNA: TGTGCCAGCAGTTCCTCGGGGGGGTATGCTAACTATGGCTACACCTTC. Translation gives CASSSSGGYANYGYTF.

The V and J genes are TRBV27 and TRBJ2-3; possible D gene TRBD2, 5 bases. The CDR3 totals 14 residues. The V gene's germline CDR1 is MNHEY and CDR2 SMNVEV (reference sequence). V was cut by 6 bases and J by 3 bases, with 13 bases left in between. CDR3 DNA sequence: TGTGCCAGCAGCCCCCTCGGAGGAACAGATACGCAGTATTTT. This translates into CASSPLGGTDTQYF.

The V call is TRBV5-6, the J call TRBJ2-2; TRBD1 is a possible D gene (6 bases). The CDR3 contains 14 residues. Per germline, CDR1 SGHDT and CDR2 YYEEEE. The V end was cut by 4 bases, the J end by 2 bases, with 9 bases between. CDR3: CASSRTANTGELFF. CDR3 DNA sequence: TGTGCCAGCAGCCGGACAGCAAACACCGGGGAGCTGTTTTTT.

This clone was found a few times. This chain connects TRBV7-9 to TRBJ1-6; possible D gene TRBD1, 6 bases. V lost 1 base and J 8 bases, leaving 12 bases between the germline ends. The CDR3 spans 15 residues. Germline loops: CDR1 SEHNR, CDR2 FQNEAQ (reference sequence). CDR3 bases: TGTGCCAGCAGCTTAGGAGACAGGACCGATTCACCCCTCCACTTT. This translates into CASSLGDRTDSPLHF.

For the CDR3, the DNA is TGTGCCAGCAGCTTGGGGACAGGGGGCCGCGAAGCTTTCTTT. It translates to CASSLGTGGREAFF. The chain recombines TRBV5-6 with TRBJ1-1; 11 bases are shared with TRBD1. The CDR3 covers 14 residues. Trimming removed 0 bases from V and 8 bases from J; junction bases left unmatched: 3. Germline-derived CDR1 and CDR2 are SGHDT and YYEEEE.

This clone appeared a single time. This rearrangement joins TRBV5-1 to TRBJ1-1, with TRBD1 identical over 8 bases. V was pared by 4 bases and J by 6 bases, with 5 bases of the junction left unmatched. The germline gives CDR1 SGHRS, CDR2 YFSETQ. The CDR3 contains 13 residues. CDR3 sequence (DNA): TGCGCCAGCAGCGAGGGGACAGGCCCTGAAGCTTTCTTT. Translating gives CASSEGTGPEAFF.

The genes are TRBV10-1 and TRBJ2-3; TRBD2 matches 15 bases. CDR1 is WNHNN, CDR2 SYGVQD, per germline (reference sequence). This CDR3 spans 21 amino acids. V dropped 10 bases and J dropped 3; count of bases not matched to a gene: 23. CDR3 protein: CATSQDRPKLGTSGRTDTQYF. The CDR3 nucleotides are TGCGCCACCTCTCAGGACAGGCCTAAACTCGGGACTAGCGGGAGGACAGATACGCAGTATTTT.

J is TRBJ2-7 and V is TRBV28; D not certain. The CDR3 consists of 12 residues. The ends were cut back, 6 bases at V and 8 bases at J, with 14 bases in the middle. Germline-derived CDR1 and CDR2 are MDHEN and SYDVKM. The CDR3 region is CASSPPDTKQYF. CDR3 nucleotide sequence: TGTGCCAGCAGCCCCCCCGATACAAAGCAGTACTTC.